This T cell receptor beta chain is drawn from a study of blood T cells in healthy people across ages. General study results and limits: Per million T cells, the diversity of TCR beta decreased roughly linearly as age advanced.

There were at least 5.5 micrograms of total RNA extracted from every sample. In its sample, this clonotype was seen a few times. Its antigen is undetermined. The authors ran a second PCR of about 7 to 11 cycles using a sample-barcoded 5' primer and a J-beta primer mix. TCRdb called the 5' RACE reads again in MiXCR, with one record for every CDR3 protein. Counted here are approximately 730,000 distinct CDR3 sequences, 40% to 65% occurring once; the ten biggest clones make up about two fifths. Between the trimmed V and J ends, which lost 3 bases and 2 bases, there was a span of 14 bases. Germline lookup yields CDR1 SGHTA and CDR2 FQGNSA. This CDR3 spans 15 amino acids.

V is TRBV7-2 and J is TRBJ2-7; weak D call: TRBD1 (5 bases). This receptor was taken from a man older than 75 in good health. The sequencing sample was made of blood. The chain's CDR3 is CASSFRVGAPYEQYF. Here the CDR3 DNA reads TGTGCCAGCAGCTTTAGAGTAGGGGCGCCCTACGAGCAGTACTTC.